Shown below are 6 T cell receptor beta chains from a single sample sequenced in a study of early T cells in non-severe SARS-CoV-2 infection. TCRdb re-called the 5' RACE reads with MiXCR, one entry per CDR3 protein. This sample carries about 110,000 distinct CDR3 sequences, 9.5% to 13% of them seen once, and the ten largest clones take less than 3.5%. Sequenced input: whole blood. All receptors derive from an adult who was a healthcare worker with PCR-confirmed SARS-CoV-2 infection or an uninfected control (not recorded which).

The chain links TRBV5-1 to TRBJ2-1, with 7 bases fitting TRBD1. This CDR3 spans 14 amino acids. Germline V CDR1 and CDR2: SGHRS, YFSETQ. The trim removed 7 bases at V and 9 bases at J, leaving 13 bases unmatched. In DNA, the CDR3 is TGCGCCAGCGTATCCAGGCAGGGGGAAGGTGAGCAGTTCTTC. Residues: CASVSRQGEGEQFF.

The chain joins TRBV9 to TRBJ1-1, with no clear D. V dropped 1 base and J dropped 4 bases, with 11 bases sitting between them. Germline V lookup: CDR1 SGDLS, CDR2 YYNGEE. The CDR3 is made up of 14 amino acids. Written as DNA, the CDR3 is TGTGCCAGCAGCGTAATAGCAGAAACCACTGAAGCTTTCTTT. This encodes CASSVIAETTEAFF.

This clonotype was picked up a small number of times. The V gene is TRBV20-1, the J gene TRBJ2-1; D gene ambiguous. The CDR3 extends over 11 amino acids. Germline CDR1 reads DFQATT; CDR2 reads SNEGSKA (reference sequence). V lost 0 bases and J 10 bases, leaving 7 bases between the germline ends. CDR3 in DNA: TGCAGTGCTAGAGATAGAAGGGAGCAGTTCTTC. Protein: CSARDRREQFF.

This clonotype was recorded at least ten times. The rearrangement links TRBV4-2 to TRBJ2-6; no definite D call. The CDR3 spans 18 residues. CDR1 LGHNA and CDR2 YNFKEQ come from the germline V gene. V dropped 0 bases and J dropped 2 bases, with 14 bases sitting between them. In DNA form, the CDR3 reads TGTGCCAGCAGCCAAGATTGGGGTGTAACTACTGGGGCCAACGTCCTGACTTTC. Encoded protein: CASSQDWGVTTGANVLTF.

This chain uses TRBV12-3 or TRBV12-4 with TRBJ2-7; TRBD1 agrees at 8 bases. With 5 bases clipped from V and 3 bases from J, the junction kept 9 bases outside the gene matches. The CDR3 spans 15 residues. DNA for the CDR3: TGTGCCAGCAGTGCAGGGGGCCGGAAGGTCTACGAGCAGTACTTC. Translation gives CASSAGGRKVYEQYF.

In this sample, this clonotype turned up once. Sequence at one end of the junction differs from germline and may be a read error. CDR3 in amino acids: CASSQLAYNSPIHF. The CDR3 nucleotides read TGTGCCAGCAGCCAATTGGCCTATAATTCACCCATCCACTTT. The chain carries TRBV3-1 and TRBJ1-6; D remains ambiguous. In germline, CDR1 is LGHDT, CDR2 YNNKEL (reference sequence). This CDR3 comprises 14 residues. The full variable domain, completed using reference TRBV3-1 and TRBJ1-6, is DTAVSQTPKYLVTQMGNDKSIKCEQNLGHDTMYWYKQDSKKFLKIMFSYNNKELIINETVPNRFSPKSPDKAHLNLHINSLELGDSAVYFCASSQLAYNSPIHFGNGTRLTVT.